These 30 T cell receptor beta chains share one sample of origin, sequenced in a study of regulatory T cells in long-lasting Graves disease. Time point noted: persistent/refractory GD, antithyroid drugs over 5 years with positive TRAb. RNA extracted from PBMCs served as the sequencing template. In building TCR beta libraries, iRepertoire HTBI primers were used together with Arm-PCR of CDR3 regions. TCRdb reprocessed the multiplex PCR reads via MiXCR and lists one record per CDR3 protein. Here the sample spans nearly 350,000 distinct CDR3 sequences, roughly a fifth being singletons. The starting material was peripheral blood mononuclear cells (PBMCs), obtained when the disease was refractory, from a patient treated with antithyroid drugs. The receptor source for this set is a female donor with Graves disease.

The chain recombines TRBV20-1 with TRBJ2-6; no definite D call. Germline V gene sequence: CDR1 DFQATT, CDR2 SNEGSKA (reference sequence). The germline V and J ends were trimmed by 6 bases and 1 base, with 10 bases remaining between them. This CDR3 is 14 amino acids long. Here the CDR3 reads CSALSLSGANVLTF. DNA for the CDR3: TGCAGTGCCCTGTCGTTATCTGGGGCCAACGTCCTGACTTTC.

This clonotype was seen a handful of times. V and J are TRBV5-8 and TRBJ2-7; TRBD1 aligns across 7 bases. Germline CDR1 and CDR2: SGHTS and YDEGEE. The CDR3 has 14 residues. The V segment lost 1 base and the J segment 3 bases; nucleotides outside the gene matches: 4. CDR3 sequence reads: CASSLWTGIYEQYF. The CDR3 DNA sequence: TGTGCCAGCAGCTTGTGGACAGGTATCTACGAGCAGTACTTC.

The table lists this clonotype with many counts. This chain uses TRBV5-8 with TRBJ1-5; the D gene is possibly TRBD1 (5 bases). The CDR3 consists of 15 residues. Per germline, CDR1 SGHTS and CDR2 YDEGEE. V was clipped by 0 bases and J by 2 bases, with 9 bases between them. For the CDR3, the DNA is TGTGCCAGCAGCTTGGGTGACAGCGGCAATCAGCCCCAGCATTTT. It codes for CASSLGDSGNQPQHF.

The chain uses TRBV5-5 and TRBJ1-3; TRBD1 might be the D (6 bases). V gave up 3 bases and J gave up 0 bases, with 19 bases separating them. The CDR3 totals 18 residues. Germline values: CDR1 SGHKS, CDR2 YYEKEE (reference sequence). CDR3 sequence: CASSSQPGHLVSGNTIYF. The DNA for the CDR3 is TGTGCCAGCAGCTCCCAGCCGGGACACCTCGTCTCTGGAAACACCATATATTTT.

This clonotype was counted at least ten times. J is TRBJ2-7 and V is TRBV4-3; tentative D call: TRBD1 (5 bases). Trimming shortened V by 0 bases and J by 4 bases, and 7 bases separated the two germline ends. The CDR3 is 13 amino acids. Germline CDR1 and CDR2: LGHNA and YSLEER. The CDR3 sequence is CASSQDQGYEQYF. Here the CDR3 DNA reads TGCGCCAGCAGCCAAGACCAGGGATACGAGCAGTACTTC.

This clonotype has at least ten counts. The chain couples TRBV3-1 to TRBJ2-7; possible D gene TRBD2, 7 bases. Trimming removed 0 bases at V and 7 bases at J, with 22 bases between. Germline lookup yields CDR1 LGHDT and CDR2 YNNKEL (reference sequence). CDR3 length: 17 amino acids. The CDR3 spells CASSQDQAGHQLREQYF. The CDR3 DNA sequence: TGTGCCAGCAGCCAAGATCAAGCGGGACACCAACTGAGAGAGCAGTACTTC.

The CDR3 here is CATRLAGTFTGELFF. CDR3 in DNA: TGTGCCACCAGACTAGCAGGAACATTCACCGGGGAGCTGTTTTTT. The rearrangement links TRBV27 to TRBJ2-2; the match to TRBD2 covers 7 bases. J gave up 4 bases and V 10 bases, and 12 bases lay outside the gene matches. There are 15 residues in the CDR3. Germline V gene sequence: CDR1 MNHEY, CDR2 SMNVEV (reference sequence).

In its sample, this clonotype was seen many times. The chain links TRBV6-5 to TRBJ1-2; the D is unclear. This CDR3 spans 14 amino acids. Germline loops: CDR1 MNHEY, CDR2 SVGAGI. Trimming pared 4 bases from V and 4 bases from J, leaving 13 bases between. The CDR3 nucleotides are TGTGCCAGCAGTTCCTCTGGAGTCTCCTATGGCTACACCTTC. Its translation is CASSSSGVSYGYTF.

This clonotype has a single count. The chain combines TRBV29-1 with TRBJ1-1; D gene ambiguous. Trimming shortened V by 3 bases and J by 0 bases, and 5 bases separated the two germline ends. This CDR3 contains 12 residues. The germline gives CDR1 SQVTM, CDR2 ANQGSEA. In nucleotides, the CDR3 is TGCAGCGTTGAGGACCTGAACACTGAAGCTTTCTTT. Protein: CSVEDLNTEAFF.

This chain uses TRBV15 with TRBJ2-7; 7 nucleotides line up with TRBD1. Unmatched junction bases numbered 5, after V lost 0 bases and J lost 3 bases. Germline V gene data show CDR1 as LNHNV and CDR2 as YYDKDF (reference sequence). CDR3 size: 15 residues. DNA for the CDR3: TGTGCCACCAGCAGAGATTTGGCAGGGGGCTACGAGCAGTACTTC. Translation gives CATSRDLAGGYEQYF.

The chain links TRBV6-4 to TRBJ2-7, with D unclear. Trimming shortened V by 0 bases and J by 12 bases, and 21 bases separated the two germline ends. From germline, CDR1 is MRHNA and CDR2 SNTAGT. This CDR3 is 15 amino acids long. CDR3 coding DNA: TGTGCCAGCAGTGACTCGTTACCCGGGCCAGGAGCCGGGTACTTC. The encoded protein is CASSDSLPGPGAGYF.

There are many counts of this clonotype. The chain uses TRBV13 and TRBJ2-7, with TRBD2 matching 8 bases. The J segment lost 4 bases and the V segment lost 0 bases, leaving 5 bases of the junction unmatched. This CDR3 contains 15 residues. The germline CDR1 and CDR2 sequences are PRHDT and FYEKMQ (reference sequence). DNA for the CDR3: TGTGCCAGCAGCTTAGGAATAGCGGGGCAGTACGAGCAGTACTTC. This codes for CASSLGIAGQYEQYF.

This clonotype was observed many times. The rearrangement links TRBV28 to TRBJ1-1, with D perhaps TRBD1 (6 bases). The germline V and J ends were trimmed by 6 bases and 3 bases, with 20 bases remaining between them. The length of the CDR3 is 16 residues. CDR1 is MDHEN and CDR2 is SYDVKM in the germline V gene. The CDR3 bases are TGTGCCAGCAGATTAGGACAGACCGAAATGGACACTGAAGCTTTCTTT. Its protein is CASRLGQTEMDTEAFF. Looking up the rest from reference TRBV28 and TRBJ1-1 gives the full variable domain: DVKVTQSSRYLVKRTGEKVFLECVQDMDHENMFWYRQDPGLGLRLIYFSYDVKMKEKGDIPEGYSVSREKKERFSLILESASTNQTSMYLCASRLGQTEMDTEAFFGQGTRLTVV.

This clonotype was counted many times. The chain joins TRBV6-1 to TRBJ1-2, with 7 bases aligning to TRBD1. CDR1 and CDR2 (germline): MNHNS, SASEGT. The V segment lost 6 bases and the J segment 1 base; nucleotides outside the gene matches: 5. The CDR3 has 14 residues. CDR3 region: CASRTGNLNYGYTF. Here the CDR3 DNA reads TGTGCCAGCAGGACAGGGAACCTTAACTATGGCTACACCTTC.

This clonotype was observed at least ten times. V is TRBV28 and J is TRBJ2-5, with D possibly matching TRBD1 (6 bases). The CDR3 runs to 17 residues. V lost 4 bases to trimming and J lost 1 base, with 19 bases between them. Germline lookup yields CDR1 MDHEN and CDR2 SYDVKM. This chain's CDR3 is CASSSPPEYRAQETQYF. The CDR3 coding sequence is TGTGCCAGCAGTTCACCCCCCGAGTACAGGGCCCAAGAGACCCAGTACTTC.

In DNA, the CDR3 is TGTGCCAGCAGGCACCGGGAATTCGCCGGGGAGCTGTTTTTT. This sequence encodes CASRHREFAGELFF. V usage is TRBV12-3 or TRBV12-4 and J usage is TRBJ2-2, with a tentative D call TRBD2 (5 bases). V lost 6 bases and J 6 bases, leaving 14 bases between the germline ends. There are 14 residues in the CDR3.

This clonotype was picked up many times. The genes are TRBV10-1 and TRBJ2-7; possibly TRBD1 for D (6 bases). From germline, CDR1 is WNHNN and CDR2 SYGVQD (reference sequence). The V gene lost 7 bases and the J gene lost 4 bases, with 14 bases spanning the gap. The CDR3 runs 13 residues. As DNA, the CDR3 is TGCGCCAGCAATGACAGGCTGACTTACGAGCAGTACTTC. It specifies CASNDRLTYEQYF.

This chain connects TRBV27 to TRBJ1-5, with 7 nucleotides matching TRBD1. J lost 0 bases, V lost 4 bases, and 6 bases had no gene match. The CDR3 sequence is 16 residues long. Germline V lookup: CDR1 MNHEY, CDR2 SMNVEV (reference sequence). Written as DNA, the CDR3 is TGTGCCAGCAGTTCTCGGACAGGCTATAGCAATCAGCCCCAGCATTTT. Amino acid sequence: CASSSRTGYSNQPQHF.

The CDR3 here is CASRKLVGTGTSTNEKLFF. The CDR3 nucleotides read TGTGCCAGCAGAAAGCTGGTCGGGACAGGGACCTCAACTAATGAAAAACTGTTTTTT. This chain connects TRBV27 to TRBJ1-4, with 9 bases matching TRBD1. J was trimmed by 0 bases and V by 6 bases; bases with no gene match: 14. The CDR3 length is 19 residues. CDR1 is MNHEY and CDR2 is SMNVEV in the germline V gene (reference sequence).

This clonotype was seen at least ten times. The genes are TRBV12-3 or TRBV12-4 and TRBJ1-1; D may be TRBD1 (5 bases). This CDR3 is built from 14 residues. Between the trimmed V and J ends, which lost 4 bases and 2 bases, there was a span of 11 bases. The DNA for the CDR3 is TGTGCCAGCAGTTCACAGGCGATAAACACTGAAGCTTTCTTT. Translating gives CASSSQAINTEAFF.

This clonotype was seen ten or more times. J is TRBJ1-1 and V is TRBV7-2; possibly TRBD1 for D (6 bases). Deletions cut 5 bases from V and 9 bases from J, with 22 bases between. The CDR3 consists of 15 residues. Germline CDR1 SGHTA, CDR2 FQGNSA. The CDR3 DNA reads as TGTGCCAGCAGCGCCAGGGGCGGGGGCCTCCGCAAAGCTTTCTTT. Translating gives CASSARGGGLRKAFF.

This clonotype was found many times. The chain is built from TRBV12-5 and TRBJ1-5, with D unclear. V lost 2 bases to trimming and J lost 3 bases, with 2 bases between them. The CDR3 has 12 amino acids. CDR1 is LGHNT, CDR2 FRNRAP, per germline. The CDR3 reads CASGLNNQPQHF. The CDR3 DNA sequence: TGTGCTAGTGGTTTGAACAATCAGCCCCAGCATTTT.

This clonotype was seen ten or more times. The chain links TRBV28 to TRBJ2-5, with TRBD1 identical over 10 bases. CDR3 size: 17 residues. V trimming: 6 bases; J trimming: 2 bases; junction bases outside the gene matches: 12. Germline-derived CDR1 and CDR2 are MDHEN and SYDVKM. Here the CDR3 DNA reads TGTGCCAGCAGCCCCCTCCGAGGACAGGGGGTTCAAGAGACCCAGTACTTC. Translation gives CASSPLRGQGVQETQYF.

The chain recombines TRBV25-1 with TRBJ1-4; 7 nucleotides match TRBD1. V lost 4 bases, J lost 6 bases, and 5 bases stayed unmatched. This CDR3 has 14 residues. The V gene's germline CDR1 is MGHDK and CDR2 SYGVNS. In DNA form, the CDR3 reads TGTGCCAGCAGTGGGGGGACAGCCTATGAAAAACTGTTTTTT. Its protein is CASSGGTAYEKLFF.

The J gene is TRBJ2-3, the V gene TRBV11-2; D ambiguous. CDR1 is SGHAT, CDR2 FQNNGV, per germline. V lost 0 bases to trimming and J lost 4 bases, with 14 bases between them. The CDR3 runs to 16 residues. CDR3 DNA sequence: TGTGCCAGCAGCTTAGATAGAGTATATTCGGCAGATACGCAGTATTTT. Protein sequence: CASSLDRVYSADTQYF.

This clonotype was detected ten times or more. The rearrangement links TRBV6-1 to TRBJ1-5, with D hard to call. CDR3 length: 17 amino acids. CDR1 and CDR2 (germline): MNHNS, SASEGT. V shed 6 bases and J shed 0 bases, with 18 bases lying between them. CDR3 nucleotide sequence: TGTGCCAGCAGCGGTTGGGGAGCCTACTATAGCAATCAGCCCCAGCATTTT. Its translation is CASSGWGAYYSNQPQHF.

This clonotype showed up just a few times. DNA for the CDR3: TGTGCCAGCAGCTTACCAGGATACGAGACCCAGTACTTC. Translated: CASSLPGYETQYF. The chain links TRBV7-2 to TRBJ2-5; D is uncertain. The CDR3 is made up of 13 amino acids. Trimming left V 2 bases short and J 5 bases short, with 9 bases between. Germline loops: CDR1 SGHTA, CDR2 FQGNSA.

In the case of this clonotype: This likely comes from a read error, as the CDR3 has no conserved phenylalanine or tryptophan at its end. This chain links TRBV5-5 with TRBJ1-1; the D is unclear. CDR1 is SGHKS, CDR2 YYEKEE, per germline (reference sequence). Trimming shortened V by 1 base and J by 4 bases, and 14 bases separated the two germline ends. The CDR3 is 15 residues long. The CDR3 DNA follows: TGTGCCAGCAGCTTGAACTTGGCAGGCCTCACTGAAGCTTTCCTT. The encoded protein is CASSLNLAGLTEAFL.

This clonotype has at least ten counts. The chain combines TRBV3-1 with TRBJ2-5; D may be TRBD1 (5 bases). The CDR3 has 14 residues. V lost 4 bases and J lost 1, with 10 bases in between. Germline-derived CDR1 and CDR2 are LGHDT and YNNKEL (reference sequence). The DNA of the CDR3 is TGTGCCAGCAGCCTAGTGACAGTCCAAGAGACCCAGTACTTC. Its protein product is CASSLVTVQETQYF.

The table lists this clonotype with many counts. This chain connects TRBV29-1 to TRBJ2-5; 10 nucleotides align to TRBD1. The CDR3 has 15 amino acids. Germline assignment: CDR1 SQVTM and CDR2 ANQGSEA. Written as DNA, the CDR3 is TGCAGGGTCCCGACCCCTGGACAGGGGGAAGAGACCCAGTACTTC. This encodes CRVPTPGQGEETQYF.